Listed here is a single TCR beta chain. Patients at the Seattle site were enrolled during active infection and followed longitudinally. This entry comes from a study of blood T cell repertoires in COVID-19. On the study more broadly: Both acute and convalescent COVID-19 samples were obtained from the United States, Italy and Spain.

As processed by the authors: Counts of nucleated cells, estimated from reference gene primer amplification, were obtained. Clones were sequenced by immunoSEQ multiplex PCR, and TCRdb holds only the in-frame ones, with some missing. The DNA was the basis for D and trimming; V, J and clone size are from that table. Found here are almost 400,000 clones, around 87% of them singletons; the top ten hold approximately 2.5%. Looked up from germline, CDR1 is MNHNS and CDR2 is SASEGT. The CDR3 length is 16 residues. With 2 bases clipped from V and 1 base from J, the junction kept 3 bases outside the gene matches.

Sequenced input: peripheral blood. The sequence was obtained from a woman between 55 and 75 years old with COVID-19, enrolled during active disease. The V gene is TRBV6-1, the J gene TRBJ2-1; 9 bases align to TRBD2. DNA for the CDR3: TGTGCCAGCAGTGAACTCCTAGCGGGGTCCTACAATGAGCAGTTCTTC. Protein product: CASSELLAGSYNEQFF.